These 15 T cell receptor beta chains share one sample of origin, sequenced in a study of T cells in localized non-small cell lung cancer. Produced via immunoSEQ multiplex PCR; TCRdb's table is partial and in-frame only. The repertoire holds roughly 30,000 clones, about 90% seen once, with around 3.9% in the top ten. Material: peripheral blood mononuclear cells, obtained before any cancer treatment. Every receptor here comes from a woman aged 35 to 70 with stage III lung adenocarcinoma.

CDR3 sequence reads: CASSGTANTGELFF. The CDR3 DNA sequence: TGTGCCAGCAGTGGGACAGCGAACACCGGGGAGCTGTTTTTT. The genes are TRBV25-1 and TRBJ2-2, with D possibly TRBD1 on 6 matching bases. CDR1 MGHDK and CDR2 SYGVNS come from the germline V gene. The CDR3 sequence is 14 residues long. V dropped 4 bases and J dropped 0 bases, with 6 bases sitting between them. The full variable domain, with the rest looked up from reference TRBV25-1 and TRBJ2-2, is EADIYQTPRYLVIGTGKKITLECSQTMGHDKMYWYQQDPGMELHLIHYSYGVNSTEKGDLSSESTVSRIRTEHFPLTLESARPSHTSQYLCASSGTANTGELFFGEGSRLTVL.

This rearrangement joins TRBV10-3 to TRBJ2-1; the D is unclear. The CDR3 sequence is 15 residues long. V lost 4 bases to trimming and J lost 0 bases, with 10 bases between them. Germline V gives CDR1 ENHRY, CDR2 SYGVKD. CDR3 region: CAISGYGRSYNEQFF. The CDR3, as DNA: TGTGCCATCAGTGGCTATGGGCGCTCCTACAATGAGCAGTTCTTC.

The chain combines TRBV30 with TRBJ2-3; D might be TRBD2 (5 bases). Deletions cut 3 bases from V and 6 bases from J, with 7 bases between. In germline, CDR1 is GTSNPN, CDR2 SVGIG (reference sequence). The CDR3 consists of 11 residues. CDR3 sequence reads: CAWRSGDTQYF. The CDR3 DNA reads TGTGCCTGGAGGAGCGGCGATACGCAGTATTTT.

This chain uses TRBV2 with TRBJ2-3, with TRBD2 as a possible D gene (6 bases). The CDR3 loop spans 12 amino acids. Trimming took 6 bases from V and 5 from J, leaving 9 bases between them. Germline V CDR1 and CDR2: SNHLY, FYNNEI. The CDR3 loop is CASRTRGDTQYF. The CDR3 coding sequence is TGTGCCAGCAGGACTAGAGGAGATACGCAGTATTTT. Drawing the rest from reference TRBV2 and TRBJ2-3, the complete variable domain is EPEVTQTPSHQVTQMGQEVILRCVPISNHLYFYWYRQILGQKVEFLVSFYNNEISEKSEIFDDQFSVERPDGSNFTLKIRSTKLEDSAMYFCASRTRGDTQYFGPGTRLTVL.

The CDR3 DNA follows: TGTGCCAGTAGCCATGAGGGCAATCAGCCCCAGCATTTT. Translated: CASSHEGNQPQHF. The chain employs TRBV19 and TRBJ1-5; no firm D call. Deletions cut 6 bases from V and 2 bases from J, with 8 bases between. Germline V gene sequence: CDR1 LNHDA, CDR2 SQIVND (reference sequence). CDR3 size: 13 residues.

The chain uses TRBV28 and TRBJ1-5; TRBD1 is a possible D gene (5 bases). V lost 7 bases and J lost 4, with 17 bases in between. CDR3 length equals 15 residues. The V gene's germline CDR1 is MDHEN and CDR2 SYDVKM. CDR3 nucleotides: TGTGCCAGCACCCCTGACCCCCAGGGAAATCAGCCCCAGCATTTT. Amino acids: CASTPDPQGNQPQHF.

This chain uses TRBV27 with TRBJ2-7; D is unresolved. Germline V gene lookup returns CDR1 MNHEY and CDR2 SMNVEV (reference sequence). The CDR3 length is 16 residues. V lost 2 bases and J 0 bases, leaving 14 bases between the germline ends. CDR3 nucleotide sequence: TGTGCCAGCAGTTTAAATTCGGCGCTTCCCTCCTACGAGCAGTACTTC. Its translation: CASSLNSALPSYEQYF.

The chain combines TRBV28 with TRBJ1-5; possibly TRBD1 for D (6 bases). The CDR3 spans 13 residues. Germline V gene sequence: CDR1 MDHEN, CDR2 SYDVKM. V was cut by 6 bases and J by 4 bases, with 10 bases left in between. In DNA form, the CDR3 reads TGTGCCAGCAGAGAGACAGGTAATCAGCCCCAGCATTTT. It encodes CASRETGNQPQHF.

This chain connects TRBV5-1 to TRBJ2-5, with TRBD2 matching over 10 bases. Per the germline V gene, CDR1 is SGHRS and CDR2 is YFSETQ. This CDR3 is 16 amino acids long. The V segment lost 0 bases and the J segment 2 bases; nucleotides outside the gene matches: 4. CDR3 residues: CASSLGGAGGQETQYF. CDR3 sequence (DNA): TGCGCCAGCAGCTTGGGAGGAGCGGGGGGGCAAGAGACCCAGTACTTC.

The rearrangement uses TRBV10-1 and TRBJ1-1, with no clear D. The ends were cut back, 7 bases at V and 0 bases at J, with 9 bases in the middle. CDR3 length equals 13 residues. The germline V gene has CDR1 WNHNN and CDR2 SYGVQD (reference sequence). CDR3 residues: CASKDGMNTEAFF. Here the CDR3 DNA reads TGCGCCAGCAAGGATGGAATGAACACTGAAGCTTTCTTT.

This rearrangement joins TRBV6-5 to TRBJ2-3; 7 bases are shared with TRBD1. In germline, CDR1 is MNHEY, CDR2 SVGAGI. The CDR3 covers 15 residues. V was clipped by 7 bases and J by 4 bases; unmatched bases: 11. CDR3 sequence reads: CASNARQGRADTQYF. The CDR3 region has the DNA TGTGCCAGCAATGCGAGACAGGGTAGGGCAGATACGCAGTATTTT.

The chain carries TRBV30 and TRBJ2-3; maybe TRBD1 (5 bases). Germline V gene lookup returns CDR1 GTSNPN and CDR2 SVGIG (reference sequence). V lost 0 bases to trimming and J lost 6 bases, with 16 bases between them. This CDR3 spans 15 amino acids. The CDR3 bases are TGTGCCTGGAGTGTAGGGGTGACGAAAGGGGATACGCAGTATTTT. Translating gives CAWSVGVTKGDTQYF.

The chain employs TRBV30 and TRBJ2-2; the D gene is possibly TRBD1 (6 bases). V lost 2 bases and J lost 0, with 16 bases in between. CDR1 is GTSNPN and CDR2 is SVGIG in the germline V gene (reference sequence). The CDR3 totals 17 residues. The CDR3 DNA reads TGTGCCTGGAGTTTAGGCGGTTCAGGGGCGAACACCGGGGAGCTGTTTTTT. It translates to CAWSLGGSGANTGELFF.

The chain couples TRBV19 to TRBJ2-3; a weak D match, TRBD2 (5 bases). Per the germline V gene, CDR1 is LNHDA and CDR2 is SQIVND (reference sequence). V dropped 1 base and J dropped 3 bases, with 8 bases sitting between them. CDR3 length equals 14 residues. CDR3 nucleotides: TGTGCCAGTAGTATAGGAGGGAGAACAGATACGCAGTATTTT. The encoded protein is CASSIGGRTDTQYF.

This clone turned up a few times. The chain is built from TRBV6-6 and TRBJ2-5; 14 nucleotides match TRBD2. Germline V gives CDR1 MNHNY, CDR2 SVGAGI (reference sequence). V shed 5 bases and J 5 bases; nucleotides not matched to a gene: 4. The CDR3 sequence is 15 residues long. The CDR3 sequence: CASSRTSGRSETQYF. The CDR3 nucleotides read TGTGCCAGCAGTCGGACTAGCGGGAGGTCGGAGACCCAGTACTTC.